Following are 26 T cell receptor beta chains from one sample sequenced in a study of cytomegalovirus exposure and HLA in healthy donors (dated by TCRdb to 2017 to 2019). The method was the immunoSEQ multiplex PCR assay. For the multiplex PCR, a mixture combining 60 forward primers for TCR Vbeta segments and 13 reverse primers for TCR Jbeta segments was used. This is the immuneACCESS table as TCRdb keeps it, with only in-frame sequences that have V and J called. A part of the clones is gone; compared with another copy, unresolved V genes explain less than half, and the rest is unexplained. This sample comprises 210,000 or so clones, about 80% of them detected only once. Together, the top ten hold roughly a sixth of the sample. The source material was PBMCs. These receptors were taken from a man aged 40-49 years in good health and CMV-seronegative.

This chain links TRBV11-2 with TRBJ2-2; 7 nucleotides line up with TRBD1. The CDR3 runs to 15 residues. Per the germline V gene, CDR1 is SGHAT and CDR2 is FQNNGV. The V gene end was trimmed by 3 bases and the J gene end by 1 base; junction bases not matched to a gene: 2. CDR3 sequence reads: CASSFGTENTGELFF. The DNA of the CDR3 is TGTGCCAGCAGCTTTGGGACAGAGAACACCGGGGAGCTGTTTTTT. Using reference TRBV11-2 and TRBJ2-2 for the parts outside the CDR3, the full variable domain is EAGVAQSPRYKIIEKRQSVAFWCNPISGHATLYWYQQILGQGPKLLIQFQNNGVVDDSQLPKDRFSAERLKGVDSTLKIQPAKLEDSAVYLCASSFGTENTGELFFGEGSRLTVL.

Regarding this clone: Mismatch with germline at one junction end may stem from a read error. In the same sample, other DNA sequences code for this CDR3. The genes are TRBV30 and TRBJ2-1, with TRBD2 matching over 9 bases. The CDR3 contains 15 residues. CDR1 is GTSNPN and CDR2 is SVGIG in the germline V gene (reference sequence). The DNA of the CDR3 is TGTGCCTGGACTCCAGCGGGAGGTATCTACAATGAACAGTTCTTC. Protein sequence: CAWTPAGGIYNEQFF.

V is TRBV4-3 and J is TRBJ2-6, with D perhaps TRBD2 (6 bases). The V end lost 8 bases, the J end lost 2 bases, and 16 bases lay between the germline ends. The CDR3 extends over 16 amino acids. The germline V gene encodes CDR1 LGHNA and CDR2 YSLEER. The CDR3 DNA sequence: TGCGCCAGCCAACCCATGGGGGGACCTGGGGCCAACGTCCTGACTTTC. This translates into CASQPMGGPGANVLTF.

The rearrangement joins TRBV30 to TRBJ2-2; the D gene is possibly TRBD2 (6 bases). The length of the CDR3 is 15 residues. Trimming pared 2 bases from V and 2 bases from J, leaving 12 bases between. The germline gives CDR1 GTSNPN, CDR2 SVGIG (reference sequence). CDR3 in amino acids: CAWSSGTLNTGELFF. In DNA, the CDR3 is TGTGCCTGGAGTTCCGGGACTCTTAACACCGGGGAGCTGTTTTTT.

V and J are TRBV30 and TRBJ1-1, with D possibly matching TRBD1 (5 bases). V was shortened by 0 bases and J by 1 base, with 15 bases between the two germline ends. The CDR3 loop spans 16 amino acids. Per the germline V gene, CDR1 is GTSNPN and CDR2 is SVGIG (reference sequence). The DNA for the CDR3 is TGTGCCTGGAGTGTAAAGGGCCAGGGAAGGAACACTGAAGCTTTCTTT. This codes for CAWSVKGQGRNTEAFF.

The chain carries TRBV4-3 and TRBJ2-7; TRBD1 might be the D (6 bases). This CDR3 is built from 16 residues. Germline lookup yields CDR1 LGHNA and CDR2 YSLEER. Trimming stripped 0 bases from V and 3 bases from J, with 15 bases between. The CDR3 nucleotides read TGCGCCAGCAGCCAAGAGGCCAGGACAGCATTCTACGAGCAGTACTTC. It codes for CASSQEARTAFYEQYF.

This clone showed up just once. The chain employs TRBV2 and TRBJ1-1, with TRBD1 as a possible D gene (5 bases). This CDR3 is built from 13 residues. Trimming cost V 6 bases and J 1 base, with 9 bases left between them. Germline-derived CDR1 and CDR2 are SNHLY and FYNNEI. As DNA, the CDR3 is TGTGCCAGCAGGCTCAGGGAGAACACTGAAGCTTTCTTT. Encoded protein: CASRLRENTEAFF.

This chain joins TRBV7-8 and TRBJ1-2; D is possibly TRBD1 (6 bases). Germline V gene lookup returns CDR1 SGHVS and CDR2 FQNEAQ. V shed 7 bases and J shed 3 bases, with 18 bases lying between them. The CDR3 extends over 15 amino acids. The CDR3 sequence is CASTLRDTADYGYTF. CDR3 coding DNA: TGTGCCAGCACCCTTAGGGACACAGCCGACTATGGCTACACCTTC.

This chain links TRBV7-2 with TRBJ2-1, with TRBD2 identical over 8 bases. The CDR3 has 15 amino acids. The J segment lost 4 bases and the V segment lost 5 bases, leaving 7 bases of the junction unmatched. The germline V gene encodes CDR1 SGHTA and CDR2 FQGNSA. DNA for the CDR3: TGTGCCAGCAGCCTGACGAGCGGGGGATACAATGAGCAGTTCTTC. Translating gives CASSLTSGGYNEQFF.

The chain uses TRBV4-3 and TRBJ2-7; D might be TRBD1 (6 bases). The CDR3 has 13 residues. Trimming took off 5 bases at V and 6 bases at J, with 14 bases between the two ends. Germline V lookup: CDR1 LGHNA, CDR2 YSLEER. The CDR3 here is CASSRAPGVEQYF. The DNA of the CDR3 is TGCGCCAGCAGCAGGGCCCCAGGGGTCGAGCAGTACTTC.

CDR3 DNA: TGTGCCAGCGGGGCAGCCATATATTTT. Its translation is CASGAAIYF. The chain has TRBV5-6 and TRBJ1-3; D is perhaps TRBD1 (5 bases). The CDR3 has 9 amino acids. In germline, CDR1 is SGHDT, CDR2 YYEEEE. The V end was cut by 7 bases, the J end by 11 bases, with 7 bases between.

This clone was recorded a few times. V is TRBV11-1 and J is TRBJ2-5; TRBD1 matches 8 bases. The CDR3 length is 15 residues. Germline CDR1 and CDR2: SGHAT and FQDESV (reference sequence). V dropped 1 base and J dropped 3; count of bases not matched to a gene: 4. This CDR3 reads CASSLGTGGKETQYF. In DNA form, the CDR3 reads TGTGCCAGCAGCTTAGGTACAGGGGGTAAAGAGACCCAGTACTTC.

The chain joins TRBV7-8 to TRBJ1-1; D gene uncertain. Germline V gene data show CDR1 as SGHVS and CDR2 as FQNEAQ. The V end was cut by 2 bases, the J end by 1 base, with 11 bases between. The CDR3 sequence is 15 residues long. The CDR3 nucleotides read TGTGCCAGCAGCTTACGCAGATTCGAGAACACTGAAGCTTTCTTT. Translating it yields CASSLRRFENTEAFF.

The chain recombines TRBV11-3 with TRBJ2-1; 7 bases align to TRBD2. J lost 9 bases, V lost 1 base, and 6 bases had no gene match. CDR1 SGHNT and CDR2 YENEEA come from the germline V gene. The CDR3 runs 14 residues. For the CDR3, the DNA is TGTGCCAGCAGCTTAGTAGCGGGCGCGAGTGAGCAGTTCTTC. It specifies CASSLVAGASEQFF. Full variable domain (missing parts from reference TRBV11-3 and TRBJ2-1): EAGVVQSPRYKIIEKKQPVAFWCNPISGHNTLYWYLQNLGQGPELLIRYENEEAVDDSQLPKDRFSAERLKGVDSTLKIQPAELGDSAVYLCASSLVAGASEQFFGPGTRLTVL.

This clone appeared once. In nucleotides, the CDR3 is TGCAGCGTTGGTGGTGGTCAGTTTGAAAAACTGTTTTTT. Its protein is CSVGGGQFEKLFF. The gene calls are TRBV29-1 and TRBJ1-4; D gene uncertain. Trimming stripped 4 bases from V and 7 bases from J, with 13 bases between. Germline V gene data show CDR1 as SQVTM and CDR2 as ANQGSEA. CDR3 length equals 13 residues.

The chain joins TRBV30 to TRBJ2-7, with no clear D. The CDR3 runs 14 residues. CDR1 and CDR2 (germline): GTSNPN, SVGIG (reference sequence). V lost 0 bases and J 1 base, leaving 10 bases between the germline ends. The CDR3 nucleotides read TGTGCCTGGAGTGTAGGTGCGGAATCCTACGAGCAGTACTTC. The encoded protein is CAWSVGAESYEQYF. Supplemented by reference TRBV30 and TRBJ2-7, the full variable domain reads SQTIHQWPATLVQPVGSPLSLECTVEGTSNPNLYWYRQAAGRGLQLLFYSVGIGQISSEVPQNLSASRPQDRQFILSSKKLLLSDSGFYLCAWSVGAESYEQYFGPGTRLTVT.

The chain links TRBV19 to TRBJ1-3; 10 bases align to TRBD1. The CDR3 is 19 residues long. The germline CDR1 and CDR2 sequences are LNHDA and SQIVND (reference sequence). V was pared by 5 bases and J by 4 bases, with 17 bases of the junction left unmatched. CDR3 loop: CASSFYFGGQGVSGNTIYF. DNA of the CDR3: TGTGCCAGTAGTTTCTACTTTGGTGGACAGGGGGTCTCCGGAAACACCATATATTTT.

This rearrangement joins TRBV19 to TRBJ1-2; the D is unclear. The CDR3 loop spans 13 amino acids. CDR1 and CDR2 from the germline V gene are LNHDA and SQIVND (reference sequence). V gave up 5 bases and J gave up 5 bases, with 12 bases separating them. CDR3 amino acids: CASSVAGLYGYTF. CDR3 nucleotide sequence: TGTGCCAGTAGTGTCGCAGGACTTTATGGCTACACCTTC.

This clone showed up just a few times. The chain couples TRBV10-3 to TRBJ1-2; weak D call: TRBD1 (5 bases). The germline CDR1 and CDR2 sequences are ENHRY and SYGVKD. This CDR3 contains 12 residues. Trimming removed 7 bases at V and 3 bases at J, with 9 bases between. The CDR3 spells CAITQGDYGYTF. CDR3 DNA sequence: TGTGCCATCACCCAAGGGGACTATGGCTACACCTTC.

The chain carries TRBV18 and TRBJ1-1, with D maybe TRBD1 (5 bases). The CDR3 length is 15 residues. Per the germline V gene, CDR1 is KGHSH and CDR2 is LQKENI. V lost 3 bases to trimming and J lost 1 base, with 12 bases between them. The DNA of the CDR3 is TGTGCCAGCTCACCCTTTAGAACAGGGAACACTGAAGCTTTCTTT. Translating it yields CASSPFRTGNTEAFF.

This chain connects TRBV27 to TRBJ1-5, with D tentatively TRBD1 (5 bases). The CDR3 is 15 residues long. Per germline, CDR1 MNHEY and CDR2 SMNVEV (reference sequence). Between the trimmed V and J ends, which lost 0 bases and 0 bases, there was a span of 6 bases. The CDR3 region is CASSLSTDSNQPQHF. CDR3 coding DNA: TGTGCCAGCAGTTTATCGACAGATAGCAATCAGCCCCAGCATTTT.

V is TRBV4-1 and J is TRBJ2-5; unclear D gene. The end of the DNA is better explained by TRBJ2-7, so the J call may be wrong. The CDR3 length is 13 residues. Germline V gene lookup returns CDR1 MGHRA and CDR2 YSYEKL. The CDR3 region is CASSRRTDYEQYF. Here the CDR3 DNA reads TGCGCCAGCAGCCGGCGGACGGACTACGAGCAGTACTTC.

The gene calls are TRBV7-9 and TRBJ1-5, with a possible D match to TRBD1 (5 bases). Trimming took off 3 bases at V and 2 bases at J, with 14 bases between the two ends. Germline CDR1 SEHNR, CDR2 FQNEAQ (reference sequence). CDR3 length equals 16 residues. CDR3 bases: TGTGCCAGCAGCTTCTCTTTCAGGGAGGGCAATCAGCCCCAGCATTTT. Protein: CASSFSFREGNQPQHF.

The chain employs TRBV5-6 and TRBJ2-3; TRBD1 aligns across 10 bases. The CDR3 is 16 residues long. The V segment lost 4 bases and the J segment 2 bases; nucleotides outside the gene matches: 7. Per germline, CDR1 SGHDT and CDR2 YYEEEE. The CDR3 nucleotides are TGTGCCAGCAGCGCTCTGGGGACAGGGGACACAGATACGCAGTATTTT. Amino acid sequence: CASSALGTGDTDTQYF.

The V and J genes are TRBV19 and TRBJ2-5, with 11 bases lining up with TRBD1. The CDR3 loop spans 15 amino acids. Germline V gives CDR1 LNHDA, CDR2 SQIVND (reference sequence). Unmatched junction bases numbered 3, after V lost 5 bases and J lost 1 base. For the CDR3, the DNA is TGTGCCAGTAGTCCAGGGACAGGGGGCCAAGAGACCCAGTACTTC. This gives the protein CASSPGTGGQETQYF.

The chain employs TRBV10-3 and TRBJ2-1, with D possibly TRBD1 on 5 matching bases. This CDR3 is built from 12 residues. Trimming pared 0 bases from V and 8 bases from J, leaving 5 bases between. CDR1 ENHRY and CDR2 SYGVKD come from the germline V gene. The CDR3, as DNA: TGTGCCATCAGTGAGTCGGGGCATGAGCAGTTCTTC. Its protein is CAISESGHEQFF.